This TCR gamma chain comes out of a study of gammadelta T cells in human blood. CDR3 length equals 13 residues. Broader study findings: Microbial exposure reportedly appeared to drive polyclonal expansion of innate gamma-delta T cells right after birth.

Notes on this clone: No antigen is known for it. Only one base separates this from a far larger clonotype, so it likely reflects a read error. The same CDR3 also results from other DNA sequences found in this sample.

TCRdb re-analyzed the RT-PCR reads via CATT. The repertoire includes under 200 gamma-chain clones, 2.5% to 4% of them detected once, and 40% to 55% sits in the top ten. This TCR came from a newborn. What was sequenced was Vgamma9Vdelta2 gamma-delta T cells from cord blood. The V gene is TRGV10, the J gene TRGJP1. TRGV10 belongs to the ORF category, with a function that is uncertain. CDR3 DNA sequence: TGTGCGGCGTGGGATACCACTGGTTGGTTCAAGATATTT. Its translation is CAAWDTTGWFKIF.